One sample yielded the 30 T cell receptor beta chains listed below, sequenced in a study of blood T cell repertoires in COVID-19. Assay: immunoSEQ multiplex PCR; the TCRdb copy retains only in-frame clones and omits some. The profile shows fewer than 600,000 clones, 89% of them singletons. Sequencing was carried out using peripheral blood. These receptors originate from a man aged 18 to 30 with COVID-19, enrolled during active disease.

This sequence joins TRBV29-1 and TRBJ1-2; 7 bases map to TRBD1. J lost 4 bases, V lost 3 bases, and 11 bases had no gene match. Germline V gene lookup returns CDR1 SQVTM and CDR2 ANQGSEA. The CDR3 totals 15 residues. CDR3 coding DNA: TGCAGCGTTGATCGGGCAGGGACAGTGGGCTATGGCTACACCTTC. The encoded protein is CSVDRAGTVGYGYTF.

This rearrangement joins TRBV3-1 (or the pseudogene TRBV3-2) to TRBJ1-1; TRBD1 is a possible D gene (6 bases). This CDR3 spans 12 amino acids. Germline-derived CDR1 and CDR2 are LGHDT and YNNKEL (reference sequence). V was shortened by 4 bases and J by 11 bases, with 14 bases between the two germline ends. CDR3 in DNA: TGTGCCAGCAGCCCACTAACAGGGATCGCTTTCTTT. Residues: CASSPLTGIAFF.

This chain links TRBV5-1 with TRBJ1-3, with 8 positions matching TRBD1. Germline V gene lookup returns CDR1 SGHRS and CDR2 YFSETQ. The CDR3 is made up of 14 amino acids. Trimming at V came to 5 bases and at J to 3 bases, leaving 4 bases not matched to a gene. The CDR3 DNA sequence: TGCGCCAGCAGTTTAGGGACAGGTGGAAACACCATATATTTT. This translates into CASSLGTGGNTIYF.

V gene TRBV30 combines with J gene TRBJ1-4; the match to TRBD1 covers 7 bases. Trimming removed 5 bases from V and 14 bases from J; junction bases left unmatched: 14. CDR1 and CDR2 from the germline V gene are GTSNPN and SVGIG (reference sequence). CDR3 length: 13 amino acids. CDR3 region: CAWGIDRVSILFF. The CDR3 DNA sequence: TGTGCCTGGGGGATAGACAGGGTGTCGATCCTGTTTTTT.

This clone has just one count. The chain joins TRBV5-4 to TRBJ2-1; TRBD2 matches 11 bases. The V gene's germline CDR1 is SGHNT and CDR2 YYREEE (reference sequence). This CDR3 has 17 amino acids. V dropped 4 bases and J dropped 4; count of bases not matched to a gene: 10. This CDR3 is CASSPRGGTSGYNEQFF. The CDR3 DNA reads TGTGCCAGCAGCCCCCGGGGGGGGACTAGCGGTTACAATGAGCAGTTCTTC.

This sequence joins TRBV6-5 and TRBJ2-1; tentative D call: TRBD2 (5 bases). This CDR3 is built from 15 residues. Per the germline V gene, CDR1 is MNHEY and CDR2 is SVGAGI. Trimming stripped 0 bases from V and 9 bases from J, with 15 bases between. The CDR3 DNA sequence: TGTGCCAGCAGTTACTCGGGCCTAGCCCGGGGTGAGCAGTTCTTC. This encodes CASSYSGLARGEQFF.

V gene TRBV11-1 combines with J gene TRBJ1-5; unclear D gene. Germline V gene data show CDR1 as SGHAT and CDR2 as FQDESV (reference sequence). Trimming cost V 5 bases and J 4 bases, with 9 bases left between them. This CDR3 is built from 13 residues. Written as DNA, the CDR3 is TGTGCCAGCAGCCCCGGGATTAATCAGCCCCAGCATTTT. Protein product: CASSPGINQPQHF. The variable domain in full, with the rest retrieved from reference TRBV11-1 and TRBJ1-5, is EAEVAQSPRYKITEKSQAVAFWCDPISGHATLYWYRQILGQGPELLVQFQDESVVDDSQLPKDRFSAERLKGVDSTLKIQPAELGDSAMYLCASSPGINQPQHFGDGTRLSIL.

V and J are TRBV2 and TRBJ2-3, with 10 bases lining up with TRBD2. The CDR3 extends over 16 amino acids. The V gene's germline CDR1 is SNHLY and CDR2 FYNNEI. Germline trimming cut 4 bases from V and 6 bases from J; bases unmatched to any gene: 10. The CDR3 region is CASSVRIAGGMDTQYF. The DNA for the CDR3 is TGTGCCAGCAGTGTTAGAATAGCGGGGGGCATGGATACGCAGTATTTT.

This clone was recorded only once. The chain has TRBV5-4 and TRBJ2-5, with 10 bases that match TRBD2. Unmatched junction bases numbered 6, after V lost 4 bases and J lost 3 bases. Per the germline V gene, CDR1 is SGHNT and CDR2 is YYREEE (reference sequence). CDR3 length equals 15 residues. The CDR3 reads CASSPGLAGEETQYF. As DNA, the CDR3 is TGTGCCAGCAGCCCCGGGCTAGCGGGGGAAGAGACCCAGTACTTC.

The J gene is TRBJ2-7, the V gene TRBV28; no definite D call. The germline V and J ends were trimmed by 4 bases and 4 bases, with 8 bases remaining between them. Germline V gives CDR1 MDHEN, CDR2 SYDVKM. The CDR3 length is 12 residues. The CDR3 DNA is TGTGCCAGCAGTTCCGGGTGGTACGAGCAGTACTTC. Translating gives CASSSGWYEQYF. Complete variable domain (other parts from reference TRBV28 and TRBJ2-7): DVKVTQSSRYLVKRTGEKVFLECVQDMDHENMFWYRQDPGLGLRLIYFSYDVKMKEKGDIPEGYSVSREKKERFSLILESASTNQTSMYLCASSSGWYEQYFGPGTRLTVT.

This rearrangement joins TRBV27 to TRBJ1-5, with D uncertain. CDR3 length: 14 amino acids. The ends were cut back, 3 bases at V and 1 base at J, with 7 bases in the middle. Germline CDR1 is MNHEY and CDR2 is SMNVEV (reference sequence). In DNA form, the CDR3 reads TGTGCCAGCAGTTTGGCGGGGAGCAATCAGCCCCAGCATTTT. Encoded protein: CASSLAGSNQPQHF.

The rearrangement links TRBV9 to TRBJ2-5, with D perhaps matching TRBD1 (5 bases). CDR1 SGDLS and CDR2 YYNGEE come from the germline V gene. This CDR3 has 12 amino acids. The V end was cut by 3 bases, the J end by 3 bases, with 6 bases between. The CDR3 here is CASSGREETQYF. CDR3 in DNA: TGTGCCAGCAGCGGCAGGGAAGAGACCCAGTACTTC.

This clone was recorded only once. The chain combines TRBV7-8 with TRBJ1-1, with unresolved D. CDR3 length: 10 amino acids. Looked up from germline, CDR1 is SGHVS and CDR2 is FQNEAQ. With 8 bases removed from V and 7 bases from J, the gap between germline ends came to 8 bases. The CDR3 protein is CASGTVEAFF. For the CDR3, the DNA is TGTGCCAGCGGCACCGTTGAAGCTTTCTTT.

Here the CDR3 reads CATSDLPGETQYF. The CDR3 bases are TGTGCCACCAGTGATTTGCCGGGTGAGACCCAGTACTTC. V is TRBV24-1 and J is TRBJ2-5, with no clear D. CDR1 and CDR2 from the germline V gene are KGHDR and SFDVKD. The CDR3 covers 13 residues. V was cut by 0 bases and J by 5 bases, with 6 bases left in between.

This chain connects TRBV4-1 to TRBJ2-3; possibly TRBD2 for D (5 bases). Germline V gene data show CDR1 as MGHRA and CDR2 as YSYEKL. The CDR3 sequence is 14 residues long. The V end lost 3 bases, the J end lost 4 bases, and 11 bases lay between the germline ends. CDR3 DNA sequence: TGCGCCAGCAGCCAGGGGAGATGGGCAGATACGCAGTATTTT. This encodes CASSQGRWADTQYF.

This clone is a singleton in its sample. The genes are TRBV5-4 and TRBJ2-1; 9 nucleotides align to TRBD2. Trimming cost V 2 bases and J 7 bases; bases outside gene matches: 7. The germline V gene encodes CDR1 SGHNT and CDR2 YYREEE (reference sequence). This CDR3 region has 15 residues. CDR3 nucleotides: TGTGCCAGCAGCTTTGGCGGGAGGGCCAGGAATGAGCAGTTCTTC. Its protein product is CASSFGGRARNEQFF.

As DNA, the CDR3 is TGTGCCAGTAGCACAGGGGCCAGGGCCCAGTACTTC. The encoded protein is CASSTGARAQYF. The chain couples TRBV19 to TRBJ2-5, with TRBD1 matching 7 bases. Germline V CDR1 and CDR2: LNHDA, SQIVND (reference sequence). The CDR3 sequence is 12 residues long. The J segment lost 9 bases and the V segment lost 6 bases, leaving 7 bases of the junction unmatched.

This chain joins TRBV10-1 and TRBJ1-1; 7 nucleotides agree with TRBD1. J gave up 10 bases and V 5 bases, and 7 bases lay outside the gene matches. The CDR3 consists of 12 residues. Germline assignment: CDR1 WNHNN and CDR2 SYGVQD (reference sequence). CDR3 nucleotides: TGCGCCAGCAGTCCGGGACAGCAGGGAGCTTTCTTT. Protein product: CASSPGQQGAFF.

The chain carries TRBV7-8 and TRBJ1-3, with D unclear. Germline CDR1 and CDR2: SGHVS and FQNEAQ. The ends were cut back, 2 bases at V and 5 bases at J, with 16 bases in the middle. There are 16 residues in the CDR3. The CDR3 region is CASSLNFVGSRNTIYF. The CDR3, as DNA: TGTGCCAGCAGCTTAAACTTCGTGGGGAGCCGAAACACCATATATTTT.

This clone was detected once. The chain is built from TRBV7-2 and TRBJ1-6; no clear D gene. The ends were cut back, 1 base at V and 7 bases at J, with 8 bases in the middle. This CDR3 contains 14 residues. Germline CDR1 is SGHTA and CDR2 is FQGNSA. As DNA, the CDR3 is TGTGCCAGCAGCTTAGGTCTACTCAATTCACCCCTCCACTTT. Its translation: CASSLGLLNSPLHF.

In this sample, this clone turned up once. The J gene is TRBJ2-2, the V gene TRBV19; perhaps TRBD1 as D (7 bases). Trimming shortened V by 8 bases and J by 6 bases, and 25 bases separated the two germline ends. CDR1 and CDR2 (germline): LNHDA, SQIVND (reference sequence). There are 17 residues in the CDR3. This CDR3 reads CASQPFGTDREAGELFF. CDR3 in DNA: TGTGCCAGTCAGCCATTCGGGACTGACAGGGAAGCCGGGGAGCTGTTTTTT. The full variable domain, completed using reference TRBV19 and TRBJ2-2, is DGGITQSPKYLFRKEGQNVTLSCEQNLNHDAMYWYRQDPGQGLRLIYYSQIVNDFQKGDIAEGYSVSREKKESFPLTVTSAQKNPTAFYLCASQPFGTDREAGELFFGEGSRLTVL.

The V gene is TRBV19, the J gene TRBJ1-5; D ambiguous. Trimming cost V 3 bases and J 1 base, with 4 bases left between them. This CDR3 is built from 13 residues. Looked up from germline, CDR1 is LNHDA and CDR2 is SQIVND (reference sequence). The DNA of the CDR3 is TGTGCCAGTAGTATGGGCAGCAATCAGCCCCAGCATTTT. Protein product: CASSMGSNQPQHF.

The chain couples TRBV24-1 to TRBJ2-3; 7 positions agree with TRBD1. CDR1 and CDR2 (germline): KGHDR, SFDVKD. CDR3 length: 17 residues. The V and J ends lost 7 bases and 3 bases, in that order; junction bases with no gene match: 15. This chain's CDR3 is CATSQSKGAPWTDTQYF. CDR3 DNA: TGTGCCACCAGCCAATCGAAGGGGGCCCCTTGGACAGATACGCAGTATTTT.

The genes are TRBV21-1 and TRBJ2-7; no DNA check was done on the table's D call, TRBD2. TRBV21-1 is classified as a pseudogene. This CDR3 region has 15 residues. The CDR3 spells CASSLRLAGSYEQYF. For the CDR3, the DNA is TGTGCCAGCAGCCTTCGACTAGCGGGCTCCTACGAGCAGTACTTC.

This clone was counted once. This chain uses TRBV27 with TRBJ2-3, with 13 bases fitting TRBD2. This CDR3 is 18 amino acids long. Germline values: CDR1 MNHEY, CDR2 SMNVEV (reference sequence). With 3 bases clipped from V and 7 bases from J, the junction kept 13 bases outside the gene matches. CDR3 protein: CASSFAQIGLAGANTQYF. The CDR3 region has the DNA TGTGCCAGCAGTTTTGCCCAAATCGGACTAGCGGGGGCCAATACGCAGTATTTT.

The V call is TRBV27, the J call TRBJ2-7; 9 bases are shared with TRBD2. Looked up from germline, CDR1 is MNHEY and CDR2 is SMNVEV (reference sequence). J was trimmed by 4 bases and V by 8 bases; bases with no gene match: 12. The CDR3 has 15 residues. The CDR3 protein is CASSFRRGGGYEQYF. CDR3 DNA: TGTGCCAGCTCTTTTCGGCGGGGGGGCGGGTACGAGCAGTACTTC.

This clone was seen just once. This rearrangement joins TRBV7-3 to TRBJ2-5, with 9 bases aligning to TRBD1. The trim removed 4 bases at V and 5 bases at J, leaving 14 bases unmatched. The CDR3 is 17 residues long. Germline V gene sequence: CDR1 SGHTA, CDR2 FQGTGA. The CDR3 nucleotides are TGTGCCAGCAGCTCACAATACACCGGGACAGGGAAGGAGACCCAGTACTTC. This codes for CASSSQYTGTGKETQYF.

This clone appeared a few times. This CDR3 is CASSYRRSSYEQYF. CDR3 bases: TGTGCCAGCAGTTACCGGCGGAGCTCCTACGAGCAGTACTTC. The V call is TRBV6-5, the J call TRBJ2-7; unclear D gene. Germline CDR1 is MNHEY and CDR2 is SVGAGI. V was trimmed by 2 bases and J by 0 bases, leaving 8 bases between them. The CDR3 loop spans 14 amino acids.

The chain is built from TRBV4-2 and TRBJ2-7; TRBD1 aligns across 8 bases. Germline V gene sequence: CDR1 LGHNA, CDR2 YNFKEQ. Trimming cost V 0 bases and J 7 bases; bases outside gene matches: 8. This CDR3 has 15 residues. As DNA, the CDR3 is TGTGCCAGCAGCCAAGAGTGGCAGGGGGCGGGTGAGCAGTACTTC. Residues: CASSQEWQGAGEQYF.

The chain couples TRBV19 to TRBJ1-5; no definite D call. Germline loops: CDR1 LNHDA, CDR2 SQIVND (reference sequence). Trimming took off 2 bases at V and 5 bases at J, with 10 bases between the two ends. The CDR3 runs to 14 residues. CDR3 nucleotide sequence: TGTGCCAGTAGTATACCGGGGAGGGATCAGCCCCAGCATTTT. This gives the protein CASSIPGRDQPQHF.